Listed here are 24 T cell receptor beta chains from one sample, sequenced in a study of stem cell transplantation in POMP-related autoinflammatory disease (dated by TCRdb to 2020 to 2023). What the time point label conveys for this sample: after hematopoietic stem cell transplant. Libraries were built with the immunoSEQ multiplex PCR assay. TCRdb stores this immuneACCESS table with in-frame sequences only. Part of the clones is absent; in the studies checked, under half of the shortfall reflects unresolved V genes, and no reason is known for the rest. This sample lists about 68,000 clones; roughly 88% were detected once. About 0.7% of the sample is held by the ten biggest clonotypes. Sequenced material: CD4+ T cells from PBMCs, taken after stem cell transplantation. These receptors were taken from a human patient with POMP-related autoinflammation and immune dysregulation (PRAID). After transplantation, some T cells may belong to the graft donor instead of the recipient.

The chain links TRBV19 to TRBJ1-4; TRBD1 matches at 7 bases. Germline CDR1 reads LNHDA; CDR2 reads SQIVND (reference sequence). The V segment lost 4 bases and the J segment 6 bases; nucleotides outside the gene matches: 8. This CDR3 is 15 amino acids long. This CDR3 is CASSNPAGGDEKLFF. Written as DNA, the CDR3 is TGTGCCAGTAGTAACCCTGCAGGGGGGGATGAAAAACTGTTTTTT.

The rearrangement uses TRBV28 and TRBJ1-2; 8 nucleotides align to TRBD1. Germline CDR1 and CDR2: MDHEN and SYDVKM. This CDR3 has 13 residues. After removal of 6 bases from V and 6 bases from J, the junction contained 6 bases not matched to a gene. Here the CDR3 DNA reads TGTGCCAGCAGAACTTACAGGGGGAATGGCTACACCTTC. This gives the protein CASRTYRGNGYTF.

This clone was detected a few times. This chain connects TRBV9 to TRBJ2-3, with D uncertain. The CDR3 consists of 15 residues. The V gene's germline CDR1 is SGDLS and CDR2 YYNGEE. Trimming removed 3 bases from V and 5 bases from J, with 16 bases in between. Here the CDR3 DNA reads TGTGCCAGCAGCGCTTATACCCTAGGACGAGATACGCAGTATTTT. Translated: CASSAYTLGRDTQYF.

This clone was detected once. The chain has TRBV3-1 (or the pseudogene TRBV3-2) and TRBJ2-7; D is uncertain. The CDR3 runs 13 residues. V dropped 0 bases and J dropped 6 bases, with 9 bases sitting between them. The germline V gene has CDR1 LGHDT and CDR2 YNNKEL (reference sequence). In nucleotides, the CDR3 is TGTGCCAGCAGCCAAGATAGCAGGAGCGAGCAGTACGTC. Encoded protein: CASSQDSRSEQYV.

This chain uses TRBV11-3 with TRBJ2-7; weak D call: TRBD2 (5 bases). From germline, CDR1 is SGHNT and CDR2 YENEEA. The CDR3 length is 12 residues. Trimming took 8 bases from V and 2 from J, leaving 10 bases between them. The CDR3 DNA sequence: TGTGCCAGCTCCCGAGGGCCCTACGAGCAGTACTTC. Its translation: CASSRGPYEQYF.

This clone was seen just once. V is TRBV9 and J is TRBJ2-3; D is uncertain. The germline gives CDR1 SGDLS, CDR2 YYNGEE. V lost 4 bases to trimming and J lost 2 bases, with 11 bases between them. The CDR3 spans 14 residues. CDR3 loop: CASSPSVFTDTQYF. The CDR3 DNA reads TGTGCCAGCAGCCCCTCGGTTTTCACAGATACGCAGTATTTT.

CDR3 in amino acids: CASSLSATRGVTDTQYF. The CDR3 nucleotides read TGTGCCAGCAGCTTGTCCGCGACTAGAGGGGTCACAGATACGCAGTATTTT. The chain combines TRBV5-4 with TRBJ2-3, with D possibly TRBD2 on 6 matching bases. CDR3 length: 17 amino acids. Trimming removed 1 base from V and 2 bases from J, with 17 bases in between. Germline CDR1 reads SGHNT; CDR2 reads YYREEE (reference sequence).

V is TRBV19 and J is TRBJ2-7; tentatively, D is TRBD1 or TRBD2 (6 bases each). V was pared by 6 bases and J by 7 bases, with 10 bases between. CDR3 length equals 11 residues. CDR1 and CDR2 from the germline V gene are LNHDA and SQIVND (reference sequence). This chain's CDR3 is CASSQGREQYF. CDR3 in DNA: TGTGCCAGTAGCCAGGGGAGGGAGCAGTACTTC.

The chain combines TRBV5-1 with TRBJ2-1, with 12 nucleotides matching TRBD2. The CDR3 length is 17 residues. J gave up 4 bases and V 0 bases, and 5 bases lay outside the gene matches. Germline values: CDR1 SGHRS, CDR2 YFSETQ. Here the CDR3 reads CASSLATSGSVYNEQFF. In nucleotides, the CDR3 is TGCGCCAGCAGCTTGGCGACTAGCGGGAGTGTGTACAATGAGCAGTTCTTC. Complete variable domain (other parts from reference TRBV5-1 and TRBJ2-1): KAGVTQTPRYLIKTRGQQVTLSCSPISGHRSVSWYQQTPGQGLQFLFEYFSETQRNKGNFPGRFSGRQFSNSRSEMNVSTLELGDSALYLCASSLATSGSVYNEQFFGPGTRLTVL.

The V call is TRBV5-1, the J call TRBJ2-1; 12 bases map to TRBD2. Trimming removed 3 bases from V and 9 bases from J; junction bases left unmatched: 10. CDR1 and CDR2 from the germline V gene are SGHRS and YFSETQ. The CDR3 runs to 16 residues. The CDR3 nucleotides read TGCGCCAGCAGCTGGGGGACTAGCGGGCCTGGCGGTGAGCAGTTCTTC. Its protein is CASSWGTSGPGGEQFF.

The rearrangement uses TRBV18 and TRBJ1-4, with 10 positions matching TRBD1. The CDR3 is 15 amino acids. The germline V gene encodes CDR1 KGHSH and CDR2 LQKENI. The J segment lost 6 bases and the V segment lost 3 bases, leaving 4 bases of the junction unmatched. The CDR3 region is CASSPRTGGDEKLFF. The DNA for the CDR3 is TGTGCCAGCTCACCGAGGACAGGGGGGGATGAAAAACTGTTTTTT.

As to this clone: A read error may produce the germline difference seen at one junction end. The chain employs TRBV5-6 and TRBJ2-1; TRBD2 matches at 13 bases. From germline, CDR1 is SGHDT and CDR2 YYEEEE. The CDR3 has 13 amino acids. DNA for the CDR3: TGTGCCAGCACCATCGGACTAGCGGGAGACGCGGTCTTC. It encodes CASTIGLAGDAVF.

V is TRBV5-5 and J is TRBJ2-2, with unresolved D. Between the trimmed V and J ends, which lost 2 bases and 2 bases, there was a span of 10 bases. This CDR3 is 15 amino acids long. In germline, CDR1 is SGHKS, CDR2 YYEKEE (reference sequence). Here the CDR3 reads CASSLIGDNTGELFF. CDR3 DNA: TGTGCCAGCAGCTTAATAGGCGATAACACCGGGGAGCTGTTTTTT.

The J gene is TRBJ2-5, the V gene TRBV2; D unresolved. The CDR3 covers 14 residues. Trimming cost V 6 bases and J 4 bases, with 15 bases left between them. CDR1 and CDR2 from the germline V gene are SNHLY and FYNNEI. This CDR3 is CASSPNHYGETQYF. The CDR3 coding sequence is TGTGCCAGCAGCCCGAATCATTATGGAGAGACCCAGTACTTC.

This clone has a single count. The V call is TRBV24-1, the J call TRBJ2-1, with TRBD1 identical over 10 bases. This CDR3 comprises 16 residues. V lost 3 bases, J lost 3 bases, and 4 bases stayed unmatched. The germline CDR1 and CDR2 sequences are KGHDR and SFDVKD. DNA of the CDR3: TGTGCCACCAGTGATCGGGGACAGGGGCTCTACAATGAGCAGTTCTTC. It encodes CATSDRGQGLYNEQFF.

The V call is TRBV7-6, the J call TRBJ2-5; 13 nucleotides align to TRBD2. This CDR3 is 17 amino acids long. J gave up 3 bases and V 4 bases, and 8 bases lay outside the gene matches. From germline, CDR1 is SGHVS and CDR2 FNYEAQ. As DNA, the CDR3 is TGTGCCAGCAGCTCGCCCCTAACTAGCGGGAGGGAAGAGACCCAGTACTTC. Translating it yields CASSSPLTSGREETQYF. Based on the CDR3 plus reference TRBV7-6 and TRBJ2-5, the full variable domain is GAGVSQSPRYKVTKRGQDVALRCDPISGHVSLYWYRQALGQGPEFLTYFNYEAQQDKSGLPNDRFSAERPEGSISTLTIQRTEQRDSAMYRCASSSPLTSGREETQYFGPGTRLLVL.

This clone appeared once. The genes are TRBV15 and TRBJ2-1; perhaps TRBD1 as D (6 bases). Germline V lookup: CDR1 LNHNV, CDR2 YYDKDF (reference sequence). CDR3 size: 16 residues. V lost 5 bases to trimming and J lost 1 base, with 15 bases between them. Here the CDR3 reads CATSQATGPSYNEQFF. The CDR3 DNA is TGTGCCACCAGCCAGGCCACAGGGCCTTCCTACAATGAGCAGTTCTTC.

This rearrangement joins TRBV6-5 to TRBJ2-1, with D perhaps given as TRBD1 or TRBD2 (6 bases each). This CDR3 region has 12 residues. Germline CDR1 is MNHEY and CDR2 is SVGAGI. V was clipped by 2 bases and J by 11 bases, with 10 bases between them. CDR3 loop: CASSYGGRKQFF. In nucleotides, the CDR3 is TGTGCCAGCAGTTACGGGGGGCGGAAGCAGTTCTTC.

This chain's CDR3 is CASSQGPSGTGLETQYF. For the CDR3, the DNA is TGCGCCAGCAGCCAAGGGCCTTCCGGGACAGGGCTGGAGACCCAGTACTTC. This rearrangement joins TRBV4-1 to TRBJ2-5, with 9 bases that match TRBD1. The CDR3 runs 17 residues. Germline loops: CDR1 MGHRA, CDR2 YSYEKL. The ends lost 1 base at V and 5 bases at J; junction bases unmatched: 11.

This clone was recorded only once. The gene calls are TRBV30 and TRBJ1-2, with 10 bases aligning to TRBD1. The germline gives CDR1 GTSNPN, CDR2 SVGIG (reference sequence). This CDR3 contains 14 residues. With V trimmed by 1 base and J by 12 bases, 11 bases remained unmatched. The chain's CDR3 is CAWSDPGTGEGHTF. The CDR3 DNA sequence: TGTGCCTGGAGTGATCCCGGGACAGGGGAGGGTCACACCTTC.

V usage is TRBV3-1 (or the pseudogene TRBV3-2) and J usage is TRBJ2-5; D uncertain. V was trimmed by 0 bases and J by 9 bases, leaving 8 bases between them. There are 12 residues in the CDR3. CDR1 LGHDT and CDR2 YNNKEL come from the germline V gene (reference sequence). The CDR3 sequence: CASSQDLGAQYF. Here the CDR3 DNA reads TGTGCCAGCAGCCAAGATCTTGGGGCCCAGTACTTC.

The chain uses TRBV18 and TRBJ1-1, with TRBD1 matching over 10 bases. The V gene's germline CDR1 is KGHSH and CDR2 LQKENI. V lost 6 bases and J lost 0; bases outside the gene matches: 7. The CDR3 length is 16 residues. In DNA form, the CDR3 reads TGTGCCAGCTCTCGGGACAGGGGCAGTATGAACACTGAAGCTTTCTTT. It specifies CASSRDRGSMNTEAFF.

J is TRBJ2-6 and V is TRBV28; TRBD2 matches at 14 bases. CDR1 MDHEN and CDR2 SYDVKM come from the germline V gene. After removal of 0 bases from V and 3 bases from J, the junction contained 4 bases not matched to a gene. CDR3 length equals 19 residues. This chain's CDR3 is CASSLWGLAGAGGANVLTF. CDR3 nucleotides: TGTGCCAGCAGTTTATGGGGACTAGCGGGAGCAGGTGGGGCCAACGTCCTGACTTTC. The entire variable domain, with the rest obtained from reference TRBV28 and TRBJ2-6, is as follows: DVKVTQSSRYLVKRTGEKVFLECVQDMDHENMFWYRQDPGLGLRLIYFSYDVKMKEKGDIPEGYSVSREKKERFSLILESASTNQTSMYLCASSLWGLAGAGGANVLTFGAGSRLTVL.

V is TRBV5-1 and J is TRBJ2-1, with 7 bases matching TRBD2. V dropped 0 bases and J dropped 2; count of bases not matched to a gene: 2. CDR3 length equals 15 residues. Germline-derived CDR1 and CDR2 are SGHRS and YFSETQ. CDR3 sequence: CASSLEAGAYNEQFF. The CDR3 coding sequence is TGCGCCAGCAGCTTGGAGGCGGGGGCCTACAATGAGCAGTTCTTC.